This is a list of T cell receptor beta chains from one sample in a study of blood T cell repertoires in COVID-19. Generated by immunoSEQ multiplex PCR, the TCRdb table keeps only in-frame clones and is missing some. The sample lists some 390,000 clones; about nine tenths were seen once. The sample consisted of PBMCs or T cells enriched from blood (not recorded which). These receptors came from a woman younger than 45 who had recovered from COVID-19. CDR3s include the opening cysteine and the closing phenylalanine or tryptophan. The D gene is left open where the match is weak. The size of a clone is reported for some rows only, either as once, few or many, or as a class for expanded clones.

d_call j_call clone_size v_call cdr3_aa cdr3_nt
- TRBJ2-1 - TRBV7-3 CASSLPGKPYNEQFF TGTGCCAGCAGCTTACCCGGGAAACCTTACAATGAGCAGTTCTTC
- TRBJ1-2 - TRBV2 CASPLGYTF TGTGCCAGCCCCCTTGGCTACACCTTC
- TRBJ1-1 - TRBV19 CASSMVANTEAFF TGTGCCAGTAGTATGGTAGCCAACACTGAAGCTTTCTTT
- TRBJ2-7 - TRBV18 CASSPGAGDYEQYF TGTGCCAGCTCACCGGGGGCGGGGGACTACGAGCAGTACTTC
TRBD1 TRBJ2-7 many TRBV6-1 CASSARPGQGAYEQYF TGTGCCAGCAGTGCGCGACCGGGACAGGGAGCCTACGAGCAGTACTTC
TRBD1 TRBJ1-6 - TRBV7-3 CASAWDSNSPLHF TGTGCCAGCGCCTGGGACAGCAATTCACCCCTCCACTTT
TRBD1 TRBJ2-2 - TRBV5-4 CASSFQGVSGELFF TGTGCCAGCAGCTTTCAGGGGGTGAGCGGGGAGCTGTTTTTT
- TRBJ2-7 - TRBV5-6 CASSETLFGEQYF TGTGCCAGCAGCGAAACTTTATTCGGCGAGCAGTACTTC
TRBD1 TRBJ2-7 few TRBV3-1/TRBV3-2 CASSPTGDYEQYF TGTGCCAGCAGCCCGACAGGGGACTACGAGCAGTACTTC
TRBD2 TRBJ2-1 - TRBV30 CAWRPYRASFGTRNGGEQFF TGTGCCTGGAGACCATACAGGGCTAGCTTCGGGACTAGAAATGGTGGGGAGCAGTTCTTC
TRBD1 TRBJ2-7 - TRBV4-2 CASSQLPVGTGGSYEQYF TGTGCCAGCAGCCAACTACCGGTAGGGACAGGGGGCTCCTACGAGCAGTACTTC
TRBD1 TRBJ1-3 - TRBV2 CASSWDRAGNTIYF TGTGCCAGCAGCTGGGACAGGGCTGGAAACACCATATATTTT
- TRBJ2-7 - TRBV7-2 CASSLDLLSYEQYF TGTGCCAGCAGCTTAGATTTACTCTCCTACGAGCAGTACTTC
- TRBJ1-1 - TRBV3-1/TRBV3-2 CASSPRRGAPLNTEAFF TGTGCCAGCAGCCCTCGTCGTGGGGCCCCGCTGAACACTGAAGCTTTCTTT
- TRBJ2-3 - TRBV9 CASSVDTSTDTQYF TGTGCCAGCAGCGTAGATACATCCACAGATACGCAGTATTTT
TRBD2 TRBJ2-7 - TRBV7-6 CASSPGLAGGVPYEQYF TGTGCCAGCAGCCCGGGACTAGCGGGAGGTGTACCCTACGAGCAGTACTTC
TRBD2 TRBJ2-1 - TRBV18 CASSGGSLIGEQFF TGTGCCAGCTCCGGCGGGAGTTTAATCGGTGAGCAGTTCTTC
- TRBJ1-1 - TRBV30 CAWRRQSTEAFF TGTGCCTGGAGAAGACAGAGCACTGAAGCTTTCTTT
- TRBJ1-1 - TRBV27 CASTQGATLNTEAFF TGTGCCAGCACCCAAGGGGCCACCTTGAACACTGAAGCTTTCTTT
- TRBJ1-1 many TRBV20-1 CSASGNTEAFF TGCAGTGCTAGCGGGAACACTGAAGCTTTCTTT
- TRBJ1-2 - TRBV20-1 CSARLSYGYTF TGCAGTGCTAGACTCAGCTATGGCTACACCTTC
- TRBJ1-1 once TRBV9 CASSVGQFMNTEAFF TGTGCCAGCAGCGTAGGACAGTTTATGAACACTGAAGCTTTCTTT
TRBD2 TRBJ2-3 few TRBV11-2 CASSLELAGSTDTQYF TGTGCCAGCAGCTTAGAACTAGCGGGCAGCACAGATACGCAGTATTTT
TRBD2 TRBJ2-7 - TRBV28 CATSIAGTSYEQYF TGTGCCACCTCGATAGCGGGGACCAGCTACGAGCAGTACTTC
- TRBJ2-1 - TRBV5-1 CASSLAGGKRKFF TGCGCCAGCAGCTTGGCAGGGGGGAAGCGTAAGTTCTTC
TRBD1 TRBJ2-2 once TRBV23-1 CASSQSNGQGAIPNTGELFF TGCGCCAGCAGTCAATCCAACGGACAGGGGGCAATCCCGAACACCGGGGAGCTGTTTTTT
- TRBJ2-3 once TRBV2 CASRGDSLTDTQYF TGTGCCAGCAGGGGGGACTCCCTCACAGATACGCAGTATTTT
TRBD2 TRBJ2-1 - TRBV6-2/TRBV6-3 CASSYPIHEGLADNEQFF TGTGCCAGCAGTTACCCGATCCACGAAGGACTAGCGGACAATGAGCAGTTCTTC
TRBD1 TRBJ2-5 - TRBV18 CASSPGTGVSAQYF TGTGCCAGCTCACCGGGGACAGGGGTTAGTGCCCAGTACTTC
- TRBJ1-4 - TRBV27 CASSFSATNEKLFF TGTGCCAGCAGTTTTAGTGCAACTAATGAAAAACTGTTTTTT
TRBD1 TRBJ1-1 once TRBV7-3 CASSPTGATEAFF TGTGCCAGCAGCCCGACAGGGGCCACTGAAGCTTTCTTT
TRBD2 TRBJ2-1 - TRBV6-2/TRBV6-3 CASSLGLPPYNEQFF TGTGCCAGCAGCCTGGGACTACCTCCCTACAATGAGCAGTTCTTC